This TCR beta chain was recovered during a study of regulatory T cells in long-lasting Graves disease. Study-wide findings and caveats: There were preferences for TRBV28, TRBJ1-2 and TRBJ2-5 in persistent disease.

As to this clonotype: Its antigen is still unknown.

TCR beta libraries were built with iRepertoire HTBI primers and Arm-PCR of CDR3 regions. TCRdb itself ran the multiplex PCR reads through MiXCR, one entry per CDR3 protein. This table holds a few hundred thousand distinct CDR3 sequences, roughly 19% found once. Time point noted: newly diagnosed GD, antithyroid drugs for less than 3 months. After RNA was extracted from PBMCs, the TCR library was made from it. American Thyroid Association guidelines defined Graves' disease diagnosis. V lost 6 bases, J lost 3 bases, and 12 bases lay in between. Germline assignment: CDR1 DFQATT and CDR2 SNEGSKA (reference sequence). CDR3 length: 12 amino acids. This same sample was also taken into another study, of T cells in Graves' hyperthyroidism and ophthalmopathy. That paper adds: An absence of ophthalmopathy progression within 18 months meant stable Graves' hyperthyroidism. RT-PCR in the first round (using the HTBI primer set) targeted the TCR CDR3.

This rearrangement joins TRBV20-1 to TRBJ2-7, with D possibly being TRBD1 (6 bases). The sequences come from peripheral blood mononuclear cells (PBMCs), collected at new diagnosis, from a patient treated with antithyroid drugs. This TCR came from a woman aged 25-40 years with Graves disease. The CDR3, as DNA: TGCAGTGCAAAATACAGGGTCTACGAGCAGTACTTC. Translating gives CSAKYRVYEQYF.